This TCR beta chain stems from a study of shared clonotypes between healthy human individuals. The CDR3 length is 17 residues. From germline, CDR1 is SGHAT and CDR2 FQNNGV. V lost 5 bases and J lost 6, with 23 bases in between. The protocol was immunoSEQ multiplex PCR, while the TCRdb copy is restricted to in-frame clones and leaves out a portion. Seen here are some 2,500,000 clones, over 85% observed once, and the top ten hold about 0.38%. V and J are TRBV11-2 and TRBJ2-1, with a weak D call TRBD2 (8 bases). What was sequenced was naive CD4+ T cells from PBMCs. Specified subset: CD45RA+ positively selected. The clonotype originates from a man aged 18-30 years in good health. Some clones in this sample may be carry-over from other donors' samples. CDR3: CASSPRGGLEPLNEQFF. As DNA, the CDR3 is TGTGCCAGCAGCCCCAGGGGGGGACTAGAGCCCCTCAATGAGCAGTTCTTC.